This TCR beta chain appears in the sequencing data of a study of blood T cell repertoires in COVID-19 (dated by TCRdb to the early 2020s). About the study as a whole: Collaborator samples came from the United States, Italy and Spain and covered acute and convalescent phases of COVID-19. Where HLA class I and class II types were available, the types were taken from metadata supplied by the sample provider, not from assay-based typing. Nearly every sample came with metadata listing a de-identified subject ID, COVID-19 status, age in years and sex. The material from the prospective study consisted of cDNA or gDNA derived from T cells, B-cell-depleted T cells, or PBMCs. Samples were obtained from the ongoing ImmuneRACE study (first 160 participants) and from some 1,200 subjects provided by 6 global collaborators. Subjects who had been exposed to COVID-19, were actively infected with it, or had recovered from it provided the deeply sampled blood TCRbeta repertoires that made up the dataset. The repertoires were released in a freely available public database intended as a resource for research on the immune response to SARS-CoV-2. The paper as a whole reports these results and caveats: Clinical and demographic metadata were provided uncurated, with the amount varying by source and participant.

The immunoSEQ Assay, a bias-controlled multiplex PCR, was used to amplify TCRbeta CDR3 regions from genomic DNA. Per the authors' processing: Nucleated cell counts per sample were estimated from amplification of reference gene primers within the assay. To quantify the absolute abundance of each unique TCRbeta CDR3 rearrangement, sequence reads were collapsed and filtered. For each sample, productive Simpson clonality was calculated as the square root of Simpson's diversity index over productive rearrangements. TCRdb holds this immuneACCESS table with in-frame rearrangements only. Some clones are missing; in checked studies, unresolved V genes explain under half, and the rest has no known cause. For V, J and clone size, that table is used; D and trimming come from the DNA. In all, the sample holds 60,000 to 70,000 clones, and about 81% of those were seen once. The top ten constitute 15% to 19% of the sample.

Whole blood was collected in K2EDTA tubes by collaborating institutions according to the institutions' own protocols. Collaborator samples were shipped for TCRbeta analysis as frozen whole blood, isolated PBMCs, or DNA extracted from either sample type. This clone was counted many times. Its specific antigen is unknown. No much larger clone is present one base from it, and per-base qualities are unavailable. Material for sequencing was peripheral blood. The receptor comes from an older man with acute or convalescent COVID-19.

The bases read TGTGCCAGCAGCCACTCCGGGGGGGCGCCAGCTTTCTTT. It codes for CASSHSGGAPAFF. Here the chain combines TRBV4-2 and TRBJ1-1; the D region possibly corresponds to TRBD1 (6 bases align). V drops 3 bases and J drops 10 bases, leaving 15 bases in between. The germline V gene gives CDR1 as LGHNA and CDR2 as YNFKEQ. The CDR3 holds 13 amino acids from the cysteine to the phenylalanine. Only the CDR3 portion is preserved as DNA: 39 bases, with reading frame beginning at the first base.